This TCR beta chain was recorded in a study of cytomegalovirus exposure and HLA in healthy donors. V lost 6 bases, J lost 1 base, and 3 bases stayed unmatched. Germline V gives CDR1 MNHEY, CDR2 SVGAGI. There are 14 residues in the CDR3. This clone was detected a few times. The PCR had 60 Vbeta and 13 Jbeta primers. Only in-frame clones appear in the TCRdb table, and some are missing; sequencing was by immunoSEQ multiplex PCR. Of about 150,000 clones in the sample, more than 75% were seen once. This clonotype was obtained from a man in his thirties or forties in good health and CMV-seropositive. Sequencing was performed on PBMCs. The chain links TRBV6-5 to TRBJ1-1; 9 nucleotides align to TRBD1. The DNA of the CDR3 is TGTGCCAGCAGAAAGACAGGGGGGAACACTGAAGCTTTCTTT. Its translation is CASRKTGGNTEAFF.